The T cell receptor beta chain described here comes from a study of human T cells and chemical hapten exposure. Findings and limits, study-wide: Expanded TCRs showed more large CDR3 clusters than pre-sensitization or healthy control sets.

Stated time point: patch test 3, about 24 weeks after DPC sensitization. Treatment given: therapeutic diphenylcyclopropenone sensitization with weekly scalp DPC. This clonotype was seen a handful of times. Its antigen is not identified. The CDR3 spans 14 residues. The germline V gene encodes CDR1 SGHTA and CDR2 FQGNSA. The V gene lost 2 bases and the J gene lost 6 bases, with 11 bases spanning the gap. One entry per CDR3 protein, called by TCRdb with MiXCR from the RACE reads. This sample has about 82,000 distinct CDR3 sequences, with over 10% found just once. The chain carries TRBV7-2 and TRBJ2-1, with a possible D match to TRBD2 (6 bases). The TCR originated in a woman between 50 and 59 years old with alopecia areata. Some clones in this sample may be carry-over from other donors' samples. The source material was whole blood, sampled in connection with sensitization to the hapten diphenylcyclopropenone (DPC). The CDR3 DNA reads TGTGCCAGCAGCTTATTGCGGGATGTCAATGAGCAGTTCTTC. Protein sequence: CASSLLRDVNEQFF.